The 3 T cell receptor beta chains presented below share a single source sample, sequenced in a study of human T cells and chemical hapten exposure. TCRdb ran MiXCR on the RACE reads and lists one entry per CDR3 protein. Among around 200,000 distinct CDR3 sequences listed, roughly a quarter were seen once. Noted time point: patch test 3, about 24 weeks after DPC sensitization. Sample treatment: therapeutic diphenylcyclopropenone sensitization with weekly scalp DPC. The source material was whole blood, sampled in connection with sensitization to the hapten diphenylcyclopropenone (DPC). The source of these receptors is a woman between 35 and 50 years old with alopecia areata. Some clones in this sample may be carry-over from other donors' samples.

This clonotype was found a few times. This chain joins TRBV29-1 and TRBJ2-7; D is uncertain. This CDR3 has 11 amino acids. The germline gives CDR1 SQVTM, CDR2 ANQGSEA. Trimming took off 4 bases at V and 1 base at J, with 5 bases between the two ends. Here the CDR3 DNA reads TGCAGCGTTGTAGTATCCTACGAGCAGTACTTC. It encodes CSVVVSYEQYF.

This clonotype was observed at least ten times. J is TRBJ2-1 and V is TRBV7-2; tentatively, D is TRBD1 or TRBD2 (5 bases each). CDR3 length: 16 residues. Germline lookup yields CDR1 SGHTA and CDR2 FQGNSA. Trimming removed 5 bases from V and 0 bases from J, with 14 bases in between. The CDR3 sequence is CASSGRDRLSYNEQFF. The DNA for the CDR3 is TGTGCCAGCAGCGGACGGGACCGACTCTCCTACAATGAGCAGTTCTTC. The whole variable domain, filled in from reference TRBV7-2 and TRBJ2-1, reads GAGVSQSPSNKVTEKGKDVELRCDPISGHTALYWYRQSLGQGLEFLIYFQGNSAPDKSGLPSDRFSAERTGGSVSTLTIQRTQQEDSAVYLCASSGRDRLSYNEQFFGPGTRLTVL.

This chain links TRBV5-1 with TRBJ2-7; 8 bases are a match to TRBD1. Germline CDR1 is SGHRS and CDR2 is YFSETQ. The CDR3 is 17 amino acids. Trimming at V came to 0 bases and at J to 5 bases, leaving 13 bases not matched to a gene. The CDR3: CASSLAPVQGAVNEQYF. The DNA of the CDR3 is TGCGCCAGCAGCTTGGCCCCGGTGCAGGGGGCGGTGAACGAGCAGTACTTC.